This T cell receptor (beta chain) stems from a study of OX40 agonist ivuxolimab in advanced cancers. Study at large: Melanoma, hepatocellular carcinoma, head and neck or renal cell cancer occurred in dose-escalation patients. Partial responses occurred in Three dose-escalation patients, one with hepatocellular carcinoma and two with cutaneous melanoma.

The protocol was immunoSEQ multiplex PCR, while the TCRdb copy is restricted to in-frame clones and leaves out a portion. This sample has tens of thousands of clones; 88% occur once, and the top ten carry around 31%. J lost 5 bases, V lost 8 bases, and 12 bases had no gene match. Germline CDR1 reads WNHNN; CDR2 reads SYGVQD (reference sequence). This CDR3 is 14 amino acids long. Comment on this clone: Its target is unknown.

Study observations and caveats: On average, CD8+ T cells showed a greater number of expanded clones than CD4+.

Here the sequenced sample was CD4+ or CD8+ T cells sorted from blood, taken in a trial of the OX40 agonist ivuxolimab. The TCR sequence derives from an adult with an advanced solid tumor such as melanoma, head and neck, liver or kidney cancer. The V gene is TRBV10-1, the J gene TRBJ2-7; the match to TRBD1 covers 7 bases. CDR3 amino acids: CASSATGTDDEQYF. DNA of the CDR3: TGCGCCAGCTCGGCCACCGGGACAGACGACGAGCAGTACTTC.